A single sample is the source of the 5 T cell receptor beta chains below, sequenced in a study of cytomegalovirus exposure and HLA in healthy donors. The assay was immunoSEQ multiplex PCR, and TCRdb's table has in-frame clones only and misses some. The sample lists about 130,000 clones, about 87% occurring once. Sequenced sample: PBMCs. The receptors shown here come from a woman aged 25 to 39 in good health and CMV-seropositive.

To note about this clone: Other DNA sequences from this sample encode an identical CDR3 as well. J is TRBJ2-7 and V is TRBV6-5, with D maybe TRBD1 (6 bases). This CDR3 contains 13 residues. The germline CDR1 and CDR2 sequences are MNHEY and SVGAGI. V shed 3 bases and J shed 3 bases, with 9 bases lying between them. In nucleotides, the CDR3 is TGTGCCAGCAGTTATAGAGGGGGCTACGAGCAGTACTTC. This encodes CASSYRGGYEQYF.

The chain recombines TRBV20-1 with TRBJ2-5, with a weak D call TRBD2 (6 bases). The CDR3 has 11 amino acids. Trimming left V 6 bases short and J 10 bases short, with 15 bases between. Germline CDR1 and CDR2: DFQATT and SNEGSKA (reference sequence). The CDR3 nucleotides are TGCAGTGCCCCGACGACCGGGAGCCAGTACTTC. Protein product: CSAPTTGSQYF.

This clone occurred once. The CDR3 loop is CASSLAEGSTWARTQYF. In DNA, the CDR3 is TGTGCCAGCAGCTTGGCGGAGGGGTCAACTTGGGCGCGGACCCAGTACTTC. V gene TRBV5-6 combines with J gene TRBJ2-5; possibly TRBD2 for D (6 bases). Germline values: CDR1 SGHDT, CDR2 YYEEEE. The CDR3 contains 17 residues. Trimming left V 0 bases short and J 7 bases short, with 22 bases between. Supplemented by reference TRBV5-6 and TRBJ2-5, the full variable domain reads DAGVTQSPTHLIKTRGQQVTLRCSPKSGHDTVSWYQQALGQGPQFIFQYYEEEERQRGNFPDRFSGHQFPNYSSELNVNALLLGDSALYLCASSLAEGSTWARTQYFGPGTRLLVL.

This clone was observed once. V usage is TRBV5-8 and J usage is TRBJ2-1; unclear D gene. This CDR3 has 12 residues. Germline CDR1 and CDR2: SGHTS and YDEGEE. V was trimmed by 3 bases and J by 6 bases, leaving 7 bases between them. Written as DNA, the CDR3 is TGTGCCAGCAGCTCCTTGAGCAATGAGCAGTTCTTC. Its translation: CASSSLSNEQFF.

This clone has just one count. V is TRBV28 and J is TRBJ1-3, with D perhaps matching TRBD1 (5 bases). V was clipped by 5 bases and J by 0 bases, with 17 bases between them. There are 17 residues in the CDR3. Germline V gene sequence: CDR1 MDHEN, CDR2 SYDVKM. The CDR3: CASSVTGGSYSGNTIYF. In DNA form, the CDR3 reads TGTGCCAGCAGTGTGACGGGGGGGTCATACTCTGGAAACACCATATATTTT. The full variable domain, its missing parts supplied by reference TRBV28 and TRBJ1-3, is DVKVTQSSRYLVKRTGEKVFLECVQDMDHENMFWYRQDPGLGLRLIYFSYDVKMKEKGDIPEGYSVSREKKERFSLILESASTNQTSMYLCASSVTGGSYSGNTIYFGEGSWLTVV.